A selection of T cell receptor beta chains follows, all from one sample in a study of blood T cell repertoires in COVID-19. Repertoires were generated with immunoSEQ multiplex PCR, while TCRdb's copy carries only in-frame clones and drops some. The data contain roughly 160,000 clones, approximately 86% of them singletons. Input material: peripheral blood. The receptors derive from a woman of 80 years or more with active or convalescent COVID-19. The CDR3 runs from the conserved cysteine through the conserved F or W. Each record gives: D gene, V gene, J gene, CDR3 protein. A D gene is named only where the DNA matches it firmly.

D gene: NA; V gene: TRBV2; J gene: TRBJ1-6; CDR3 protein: CASSLMGRDSPLHF
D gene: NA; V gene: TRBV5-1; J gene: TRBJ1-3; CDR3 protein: CASSLSTVSGNTIYF
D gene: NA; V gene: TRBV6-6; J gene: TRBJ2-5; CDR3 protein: CASSAQNRAEETQYF
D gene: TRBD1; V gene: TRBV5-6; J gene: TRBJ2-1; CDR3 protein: CASSFRQGSSYNEQFF
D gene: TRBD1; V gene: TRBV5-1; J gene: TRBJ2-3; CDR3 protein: CASRRDRGSADTQYF
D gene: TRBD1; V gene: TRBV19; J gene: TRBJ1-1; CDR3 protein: CASSRRTGGMNTEAFF
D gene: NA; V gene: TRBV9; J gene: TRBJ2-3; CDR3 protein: CASNLNTDTQYF
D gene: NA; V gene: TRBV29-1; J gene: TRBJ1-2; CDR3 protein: CSVRQGPPYDGYTF
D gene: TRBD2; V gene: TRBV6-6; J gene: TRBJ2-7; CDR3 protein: CASSFLSGPTTSEQYF
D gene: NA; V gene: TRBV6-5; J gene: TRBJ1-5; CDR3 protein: CASRQGHQPQHF
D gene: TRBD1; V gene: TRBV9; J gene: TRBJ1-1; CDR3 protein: CASSVGNRGLTEAFF
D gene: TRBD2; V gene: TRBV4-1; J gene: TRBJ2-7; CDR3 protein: CASSLLAGAGYEQYF
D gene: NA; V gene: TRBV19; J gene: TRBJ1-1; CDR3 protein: CASSGRWTGDTEAFF
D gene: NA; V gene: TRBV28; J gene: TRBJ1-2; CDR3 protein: CASSLALPYGYTF
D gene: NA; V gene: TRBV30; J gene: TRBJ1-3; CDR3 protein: CAWSQSPSGNTIYF
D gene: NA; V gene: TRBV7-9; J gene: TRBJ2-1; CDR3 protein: CASSQISDPQMGNEQFF
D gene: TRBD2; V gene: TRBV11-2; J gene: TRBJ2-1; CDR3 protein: CASSSLAAGNYNEQFF
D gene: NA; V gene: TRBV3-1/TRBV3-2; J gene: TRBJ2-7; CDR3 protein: CASSQEYPSRLASSRQYF
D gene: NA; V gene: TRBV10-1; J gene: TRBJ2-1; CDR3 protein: CASSDAVYNEQFF
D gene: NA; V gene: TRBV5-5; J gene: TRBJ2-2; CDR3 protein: CASSYYSGNTGELFF
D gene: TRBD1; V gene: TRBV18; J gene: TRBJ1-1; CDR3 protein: CASSPLIMTGATNTEAFF
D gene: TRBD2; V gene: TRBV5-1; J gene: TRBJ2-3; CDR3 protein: CASSPPTSGSSDTQYF
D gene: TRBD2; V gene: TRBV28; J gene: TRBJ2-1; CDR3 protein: CASSLLEEGGNEQFF
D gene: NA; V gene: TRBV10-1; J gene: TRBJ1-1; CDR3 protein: CASSESLGENTEAFF
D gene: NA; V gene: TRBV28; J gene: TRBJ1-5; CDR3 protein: CASSLEQSNQPQHF
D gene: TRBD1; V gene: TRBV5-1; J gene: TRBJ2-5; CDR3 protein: CASSERSQQGAGETQYF
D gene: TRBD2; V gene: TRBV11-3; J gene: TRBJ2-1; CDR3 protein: CASSLSGVGNEQFF
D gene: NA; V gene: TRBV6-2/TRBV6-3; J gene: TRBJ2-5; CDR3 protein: CASSSFRAGTQYF
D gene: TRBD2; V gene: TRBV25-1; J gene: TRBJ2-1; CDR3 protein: CASSTQGGGNEQFF
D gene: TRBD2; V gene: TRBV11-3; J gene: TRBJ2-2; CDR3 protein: CASSLVLAGIGELFF
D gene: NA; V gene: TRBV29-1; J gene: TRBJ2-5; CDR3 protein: CSVLRRRQETQYF
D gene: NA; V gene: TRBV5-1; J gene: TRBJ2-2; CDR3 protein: CASSLDGVGRDTGELFF
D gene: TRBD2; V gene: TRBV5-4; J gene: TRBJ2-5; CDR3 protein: CASSSQRETQETQYF
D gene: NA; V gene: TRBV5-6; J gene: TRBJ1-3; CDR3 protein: CASSLPTAYRSSGNTIYF
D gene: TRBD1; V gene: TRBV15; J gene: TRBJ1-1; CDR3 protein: CATSSQGGTEAFF
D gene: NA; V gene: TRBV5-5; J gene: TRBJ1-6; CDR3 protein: CASSLEVRFNSPLHF
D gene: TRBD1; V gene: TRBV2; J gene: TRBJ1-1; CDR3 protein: CASRPNRGQGFKVEAFF
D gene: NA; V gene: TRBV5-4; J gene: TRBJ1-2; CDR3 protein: CASSSDTAVDYGYTF
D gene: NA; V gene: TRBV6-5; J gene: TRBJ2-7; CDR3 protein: CASRSASYEQYF
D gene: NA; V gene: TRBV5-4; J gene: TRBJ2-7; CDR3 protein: CASSARGGGGYEQYF
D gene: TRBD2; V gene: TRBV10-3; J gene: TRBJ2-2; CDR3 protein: CAISASLAGDTGELFF
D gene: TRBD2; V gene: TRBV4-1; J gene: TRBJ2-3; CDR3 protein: CASSQGQLAGGRGTQYF
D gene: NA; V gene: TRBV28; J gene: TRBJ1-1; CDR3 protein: CASLRGNTEAFF